The rows below give T cell receptor beta chains drawn from one sample of a study of cytomegalovirus exposure and HLA in healthy donors. Repertoires were generated with immunoSEQ multiplex PCR, while TCRdb's copy carries only in-frame clones and drops some. The sample holds tens of thousands of clones; about 70% are singletons and the top ten take less than 20%. Sequencing was carried out using PBMCs. These receptors all stem from a woman in her sixties or seventies in good health and CMV-seropositive. The CDR3 runs from the conserved cysteine through the conserved F or W. The order of the fields is clone size, D gene, J gene, V gene, CDR3 DNA, CDR3 protein. A D gene is named only where the DNA matches it firmly. Clone size is given for some rows only: seen once, a few or many times, or a class if the clone is expanded.

- TRBD1 TRBJ1-3 TRBV7-2 TGTGCCAGCAGCTTAAGGGACAGGGGTTCGACGGACAGTGGAAACACCATATATTTT CASSLRDRGSTDSGNTIYF
- - TRBJ1-2 TRBV19 TGTGCCAGTAGTATAAAGGGCGGGGGTACGGGAGGCTACACCTTC CASSIKGGGTGGYTF
- TRBD2 TRBJ2-7 TRBV4-1 TGCGCCAGCAGCAGTCTGAGGGAGGGCGAGCAGTACTTC CASSSLREGEQYF
- TRBD1 TRBJ2-1 TRBV10-3 TGTGCCATCAGTGTAACAGGGGGCAATGAGCAGTTCTTC CAISVTGGNEQFF
- TRBD1 TRBJ1-6 TRBV5-1 TGCGCCAGCAGCTGGGGACAGAACAGTTCACCCCTCCACTTT CASSWGQNSSPLHF
- TRBD1 TRBJ2-7 TRBV5-1 TGCGCCAGCAGCACCGGGACAGGGCTTGGCGAGCAGTACTTC CASSTGTGLGEQYF
- - TRBJ2-3 TRBV15 TGTGCCACCAGCAGAGATAGGGGGTCACCTGGGACAGATACGCAGTATTTT CATSRDRGSPGTDTQYF
- - TRBJ1-2 TRBV28 TGTGCCAGCAGCCCTCCTACAGGGACTAACTATGGCTACACCTTC CASSPPTGTNYGYTF
- TRBD1 TRBJ2-7 TRBV7-9 TGTTCCAGCAGCTCGGGACAGGGAACGAAAGAGCAGTACTTC CSSSSGQGTKEQYF
- - TRBJ1-1 TRBV29-1 TGCAGCGTCCACAAGAACACTGAAGCTTTCTTT CSVHKNTEAFF
- TRBD1 TRBJ2-1 TRBV29-1 TGCAGCTCGAAGGGTACAGGGGAGTCCTACAATGAGCAGTTCTTC CSSKGTGESYNEQFF
- - TRBJ1-4 TRBV19 TGTGCCAGTAGTGCTCCTAGAAGTCCTCCTGAAAAACTGTTTTTT CASSAPRSPPEKLFF
- - TRBJ1-1 TRBV11-3 TGTGCCAGCAGCTGGACAGCAAACACTGAAGCTTTCTTT CASSWTANTEAFF
- - TRBJ2-2 TRBV4-3 TGCGCCAGCAGCCAAGAGAGGAACGGCGGGCTCGGGGAGCTGTTTTTT CASSQERNGGLGELFF
- - TRBJ2-2 TRBV5-1 TGCGCCAGCAGCTTGGATGGGCCGGGAATGACCGGGGAGCTGTTTTTT CASSLDGPGMTGELFF
few - TRBJ2-3 TRBV5-5 TGTGCCAGCACTCTCGGGGGCACAGATACGCAGTATTTT CASTLGGTDTQYF
few TRBD1 TRBJ2-7 TRBV19 TGTGCCAGTACCAAGACAGGGAACTCTTACGAGCAGTACTTC CASTKTGNSYEQYF
- TRBD1 TRBJ2-7 TRBV5-1 TGCGCCAGCAGCTTGGGGGACAGGGACGAGCAGTACTTC CASSLGDRDEQYF
few TRBD1 TRBJ1-2 TRBV6-5 TGTGCCAGCAGCTCAACCGGGACAGCCTATGGCTACACCTTC CASSSTGTAYGYTF
once - TRBJ2-1 TRBV4-3 TGCGCCAGCAGCTACACGCGGGACAGTATGGGCGAGCAGTTCTTC CASSYTRDSMGEQFF
- - TRBJ1-1 TRBV29-1 TGCAGCGTTGTAGGGGGTAGGAGCACTGAAGCTTTCTTT CSVVGGRSTEAFF
- TRBD1 TRBJ1-5 TRBV7-2 TGTGCCAGCAGCCCGGGACAGGGTTCGTATCAGCCCCAGCATTTT CASSPGQGSYQPQHF
few - TRBJ1-2 TRBV9 TGTGCCAGCTCATCCGCGGGCGCCGTCGCTAACTATGGCTACACCTTC CASSSAGAVANYGYTF
- - TRBJ1-2 TRBV4-3 TGCGCCAGCAGCCATACGGACGGAGGGAACTATGGCTACACCTTC CASSHTDGGNYGYTF
- TRBD1 TRBJ1-5 TRBV30 TGTGCCTGGAGTGTACGGGGACAGTTCAATCAGCCCCAGCATTTT CAWSVRGQFNQPQHF
many TRBD1 TRBJ1-3 TRBV2 TGTGCCAGCAGTGATGAAGGGGGCTCGGGCTATGGAAACACCATATATTTT CASSDEGGSGYGNTIYF
once - TRBJ1-4 TRBV4-1 TGCGCCAGCAGTCCCCAACAGGGACGGTTAGAGGAAAAACTGTTTTTT CASSPQQGRLEEKLFF
- - TRBJ1-3 TRBV7-9 TGTGCCAGCAGCTTACGAGCTGGAAACACCATATATTTT CASSLRAGNTIYF
- - TRBJ1-1 TRBV7-8 TGTGCCAGCAGCCCCAAGACGGGTACGTGTGAAGCTTTCTTT CASSPKTGTCEAFF
- - TRBJ1-6 TRBV5-6 TGTGCCAGCAGCTTGGCCGGGACAACAAATTCACCCCTCCACTTT CASSLAGTTNSPLHF
- - TRBJ1-6 TRBV19 TGTGCCAGTAGTCCAGGGAACGGTTATAATTCACCCCTCCACTTT CASSPGNGYNSPLHF
- - TRBJ1-5 TRBV7-7 TGTGCCAGCAGGGACTTCCCGAAGCCCCAGCATTTT CASRDFPKPQHF
- - TRBJ1-1 TRBV7-9 TGTTCCAGCAGCTTGGGGCTGAACACTGAAGCTTTCTTT CSSSLGLNTEAFF
- TRBD1 TRBJ1-2 TRBV6-1 TGTGCCAGCAGACTCGGGACAGGGGATGGCTACACCTTC CASRLGTGDGYTF
few TRBD1 TRBJ1-1 TRBV5-6 TGTGCCAGCAGCTTGGACAGGGGGCGGGCTTTCTTT CASSLDRGRAFF
- - TRBJ1-3 TRBV19 TGTGCCAGTAGTATAGGGTCCGGTGGTGGAAACACCATATATTTT CASSIGSGGGNTIYF